These T cell receptor beta chains were read from a single sample in a study of CD8+CD57+ T cells in acquired aplastic anemia. TCRdb reprocessed the reads via MiXCR and lists one record per CDR3 protein. The sample records a few hundred thousand distinct CDR3 sequences, 82% being singletons. Specimen: sorted CD4+, CD8+, or CD8+CD57+ T cells (not recorded which) from PBMCs. The receptors were sampled from a human donor with aplastic anemia. Both conserved end residues are part of each CDR3. Fields, in order: V gene, J gene, CDR3 protein.

>TRBV5-6|TRBJ1-5
CASSLAYGNQPQHF
>TRBV2|TRBJ2-1
CASSRASGANTEAFF
>TRBV2|TRBJ2-1
CASGDGGANTRYF
>TRBV7-9|TRBJ2-3
CASSSAGGPGTKFF
>TRBV24-1|TRBJ1-3
CASRAPGAYSGNTIYF
>TRBV19|TRBJ1-1
CASSFMRTGDTEAFF
>TRBV7-8|TRBJ2-7
CASSFHPDRSALSF
>TRBV7-9|TRBJ2-1
CASSDGGVHVQFF
>TRBV15|TRBJ2-3
CASSIAGSHDTQYF
>TRBV7-2|TRBJ2-3
CASRGTGGTDTQYF
>TRBV11-2|TRBJ2-5
CASSLGHFQETQYF
>TRBV2|TRBJ1-2
CASGEGGTGGHTF
>TRBV7-8|TRBJ2-3
CASSFPRDRTNLSDTQYF
>TRBV6-4|TRBJ2-3
CASSFGRLGDTQYF
>TRBV7-9|TRBJ1-2
CASSLRPGGLDFCYTF
>TRBV2|TRBJ1-1
CAKRGEHTEAFF
>TRBV15|TRBJ1-1
CATSGGGGANTEAFF
>TRBV7-2|TRBJ1-1
CASSLTATGGAYNFF
>TRBV7-3|TRBJ2-5
CASSVADTTNTSEYF
>TRBV5-1|TRBJ2-7
CASSLESQRLYEQYF
>TRBV7-9|TRBJ1-2
CASSHPVMDEQYFYTF
>TRBV2|TRBJ2-7
CASSEDRPYEQYF
>TRBV6-6|TRBJ2-3
CASSYVGTGADTQYF
>TRBV10-2|TRBJ2-5
CASSEDWPRTQYF
>TRBV2|TRBJ2-3
CASSVAGGANTQYF
>TRBV10-3|TRBJ2-1
CAIRYSDLYNEQFF
>TRBV7-9|TRBJ2-3
CASSLSQGTDTQYF
>TRBV2|TRBJ2-3
CASTVSGGGRDTQYF
>TRBV13|TRBJ1-2
CASSAKTRDGYTF
>TRBV7-8|TRBJ2-3
CASSFHPDAKALSF
>TRBV7-3|TRBJ1-1
CASSAAGTWGETQEAFF
>TRBV7-9|TRBJ2-3
CASSLARGPDTQDF
>TRBV9|TRBJ2-2
CASSVGVDFSYEQLFF
>TRBV7-2|TRBJ2-6
CASSLQQGAYEQYVLTF
>TRBV2|TRBJ2-1
CATNDLPTGSYNEQFF
>TRBV6-6|TRBJ2-1
CAAGTSGDIEQFF
>TRBV15|TRBJ2-1
CATSRGGGQEEQFF
>TRBV19|TRBJ2-1
CASSGIDRVNEQFF
>TRBV11-2|TRBJ2-5
CASSSRIGQETQYF
>TRBV7-9|TRBJ2-5
CASSSVVVSQETQYF
>TRBV7-8|TRBJ1-6
CASSLAGALSPLHF